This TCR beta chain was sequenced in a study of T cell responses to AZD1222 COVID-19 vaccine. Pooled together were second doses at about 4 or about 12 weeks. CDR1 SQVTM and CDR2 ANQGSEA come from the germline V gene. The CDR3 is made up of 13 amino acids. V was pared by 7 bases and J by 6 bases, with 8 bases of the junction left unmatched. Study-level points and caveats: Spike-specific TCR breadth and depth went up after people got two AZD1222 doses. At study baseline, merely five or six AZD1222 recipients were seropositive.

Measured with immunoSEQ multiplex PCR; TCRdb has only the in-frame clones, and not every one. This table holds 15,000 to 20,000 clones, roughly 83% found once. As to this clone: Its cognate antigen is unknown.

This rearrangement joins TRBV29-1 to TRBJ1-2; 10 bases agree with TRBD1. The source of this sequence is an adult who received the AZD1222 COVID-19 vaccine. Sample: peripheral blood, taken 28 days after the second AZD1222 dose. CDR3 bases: TGCAGCGCTTCGACAGGGGGCGCGAATGGCTACACCTTC. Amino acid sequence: CSASTGGANGYTF.